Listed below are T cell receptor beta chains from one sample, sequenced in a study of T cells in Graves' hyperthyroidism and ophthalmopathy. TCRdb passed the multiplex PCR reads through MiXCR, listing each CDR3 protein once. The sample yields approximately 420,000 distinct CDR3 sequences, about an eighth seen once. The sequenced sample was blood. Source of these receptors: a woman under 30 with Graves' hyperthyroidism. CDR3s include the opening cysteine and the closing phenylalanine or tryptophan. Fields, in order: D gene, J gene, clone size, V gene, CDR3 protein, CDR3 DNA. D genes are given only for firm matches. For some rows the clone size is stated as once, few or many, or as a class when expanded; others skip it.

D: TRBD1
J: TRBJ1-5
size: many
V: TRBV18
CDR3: CASSQYDRASNQPQHF
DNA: TGTGCCAGCTCACAGTACGACAGGGCTAGCAATCAGCCCCAGCATTTT

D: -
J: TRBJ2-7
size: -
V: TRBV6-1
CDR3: CASSPQGVGEQYF
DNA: TGTGCCAGCAGTCCTCAGGGAGTTGGGGAGCAGTACTTC

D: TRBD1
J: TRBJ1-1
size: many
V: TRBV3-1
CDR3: CASSPRTGGGGEAFF
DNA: TGTGCCAGCAGCCCTAGGACAGGGGGAGGGGGTGAAGCTTTCTTT

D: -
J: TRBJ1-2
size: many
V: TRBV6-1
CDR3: CASSLGGHNYGYTF
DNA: TGTGCCAGCAGCCTTGGCGGACATAACTATGGCTACACCTTC

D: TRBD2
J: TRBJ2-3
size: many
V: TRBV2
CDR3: CASSRAGGADTQYF
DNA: TGTGCCAGCAGTCGAGCGGGAGGCGCAGATACGCAGTATTTT

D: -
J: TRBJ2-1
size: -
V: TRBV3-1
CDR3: CASSQLRAGTHSYNEQFF
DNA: TGTGCCAGCAGCCAACTCCGGGCCGGGACCCACTCCTACAATGAGCAGTTCTTC

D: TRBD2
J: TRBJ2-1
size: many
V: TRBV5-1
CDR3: CASRGTSYNEQFF
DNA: TGCGCCAGCAGGGGGACTAGCTACAATGAGCAGTTCTTC

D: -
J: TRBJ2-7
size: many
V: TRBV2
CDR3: CASSELFDRNYEQYF
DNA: TGTGCCAGCAGTGAACTCTTCGACAGGAACTACGAGCAGTACTTC

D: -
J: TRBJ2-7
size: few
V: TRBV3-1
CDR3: CASSQLEGVYEQYF
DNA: TGTGCCAGCAGCCAATTAGAGGGCGTCTACGAGCAGTACTTC

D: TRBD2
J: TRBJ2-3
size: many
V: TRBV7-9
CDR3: CASSLVGLGDTQYF
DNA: TGTGCCAGCAGCTTAGTTGGACTAGGAGATACGCAGTATTTT

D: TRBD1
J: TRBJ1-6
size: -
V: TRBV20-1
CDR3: CSARPGEGTGQIYNSPLHF
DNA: TGCAGTGCTAGACCCGGAGAGGGGACAGGGCAAATCTATAATTCACCCCTCCACTTT

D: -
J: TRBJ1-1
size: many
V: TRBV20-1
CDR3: CSARLVGGSEAFF
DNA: TGCAGTGCTAGGCTCGTAGGAGGGTCTGAAGCTTTCTTT

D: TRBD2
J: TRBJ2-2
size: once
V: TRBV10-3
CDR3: CVIRRTSGSSNTGELFF
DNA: TGTGTCATCAGAAGGACTAGCGGGAGCTCCAACACCGGGGAGCTGTTTTTT

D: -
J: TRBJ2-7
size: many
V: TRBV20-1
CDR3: CSATRSSPDSSYEQYF
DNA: TGCAGTGCTACCCGATCTTCGCCCGACTCCTCCTACGAGCAGTACTTC

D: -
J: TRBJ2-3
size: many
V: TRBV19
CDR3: CASSIQGVSQGITDTQYF
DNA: TGTGCCAGTAGTATTCAGGGAGTCAGCCAAGGAATCACAGATACGCAGTATTTT

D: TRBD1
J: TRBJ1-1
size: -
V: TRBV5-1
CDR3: CANSLQTGVRGNTEAFF
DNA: TGCGCCAACAGCCTTCAGACAGGGGTAAGGGGGAACACTGAAGCTTTCTTT

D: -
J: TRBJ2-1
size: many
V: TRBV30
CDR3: CAWRQVNEQFF
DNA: TGTGCCTGGCGACAGGTCAATGAGCAGTTCTTC